The rows below give T cell receptor beta chains drawn from one sample of a study of CD8+ T cells in alopecia areata. Here immunoSEQ multiplex PCR was the method, and the copy in TCRdb shows in-frame clones only, minus some. The sample contains approximately 150,000 clones, approximately 50% of which appear only once. The sample was CD4+ T cells sorted from blood, taken at week 0. Every receptor here comes from a human donor with alopecia areata. Both conserved end residues are part of each CDR3. A D gene is named only where the DNA matches it firmly. Expanded clones are given a class, and other clones once, few, many or no size at all.

>TRBJ1-1|TRBV30|12|NA|NA
CAWGQMNTEAFF
TGTGCCTGGGGACAGATGAACACTGAAGCTTTCTTT
>TRBJ2-3|TRBV7-9|15|TRBD1|NA
CASTPGQGSTYTQYF
TGTGCCAGCACCCCCGGACAGGGATCCACATATACGCAGTATTTT
>TRBJ2-1|TRBV6-6|14|NA|NA
CATGQRSRDNEQFF
TGTGCCACAGGCCAGCGATCCAGGGACAATGAGCAGTTCTTC
>TRBJ2-3|TRBV9|16|TRBD1|NA
CASSPQGVVGSDTQYF
TGTGCCAGCAGCCCTCAGGGGGTTGTAGGTTCAGATACGCAGTATTTT
>TRBJ2-2|TRBV30|12|NA|NA
CAWTGQVGELFF
TGTGCCTGGACAGGCCAGGTCGGGGAGCTGTTTTTT
>TRBJ2-1|TRBV27|11|NA|NA
CASSTGTGQFF
TGTGCCAGCTCCACCGGGACGGGGCAGTTCTTC
>TRBJ2-7|TRBV7-2|17|NA|NA
CASSLLGGAVGSYEQYF
TGTGCCAGCAGCTTACTTGGGGGGGCGGTGGGCAGCTACGAGCAGTACTTC
>TRBJ2-4|TRBV7-2|14|NA|few
CASSLVEGSYIQYF
TGTGCCAGCAGCTTAGTCGAGGGCTCCTACATTCAGTACTTC
>TRBJ2-5|TRBV29-1|15|NA|few
CSAEEGGLAQETQYF
TGCAGCGCGGAGGAGGGTGGGCTAGCCCAAGAGACCCAGTACTTC
>TRBJ2-2|TRBV29-1|16|NA|NA
CSVEEDSGIHVGELFF
TGCAGCGTTGAAGAGGACAGCGGGATCCATGTCGGGGAGCTGTTTTTT
>TRBJ1-5|TRBV30|17|TRBD1|NA
CAWSLPIQGAGGQPQHF
TGTGCCTGGAGTCTACCCATACAGGGGGCCGGAGGTCAGCCCCAGCATTTT
>TRBJ2-7|TRBV27|13|NA|once
CASSSVPSYEQYF
TGTGCCAGCAGCTCAGTTCCCTCCTACGAGCAGTACTTC
>TRBJ1-1|TRBV7-2|14|NA|NA
CASTPPGANTEAFF
TGTGCCAGCACCCCGCCAGGGGCGAACACTGAAGCTTTCTTT
>TRBJ1-5|TRBV18|14|TRBD1|NA
CASSPVSGGQPQHF
TGTGCCAGCTCACCAGTGTCAGGGGGGCAGCCCCAGCATTTT
>TRBJ2-5|TRBV5-1|15|NA|NA
CASSGLLDPRETQYF
TGCGCCAGCAGCGGGTTACTAGATCCTCGGGAGACCCAGTACTTC
>TRBJ2-7|TRBV5-1|16|TRBD1|NA
CASSSAPGQGTYEQYF
TGCGCCAGCAGCTCAGCACCGGGACAGGGGACCTACGAGCAGTACTTC
>TRBJ2-7|TRBV10-1|15|TRBD1|NA
CASSPGQGAFNEQYF
TGCGCCAGCAGCCCGGGACAGGGGGCATTCAACGAGCAGTACTTC
>TRBJ2-1|TRBV4-1|15|TRBD1|NA
CASSQPGQGRDEQFF
TGCGCCAGCAGCCAGCCGGGACAGGGCCGCGATGAGCAGTTCTTC
>TRBJ2-5|TRBV6-6|15|TRBD2|once
CASRLAVPGRETQYF
TGTGCCAGCAGACTAGCGGTTCCCGGACGAGAGACCCAGTACTTC
>TRBJ1-5|TRBV5-1|13|NA|few
CASSLEGTQPQHF
TGCGCCAGCAGCTTGGAAGGTACTCAGCCCCAGCATTTT
>TRBJ2-7|TRBV20-1|11|NA|NA
CSADLAAEQYF
TGCAGTGCAGATTTGGCGGCCGAGCAGTACTTC
>TRBJ2-7|TRBV5-1|17|NA|few
CASSPVDILGIPYEQYF
TGCGCCAGCAGCCCGGTGGATATCCTTGGGATCCCCTACGAGCAGTACTTC
>TRBJ2-4|TRBV2|16|NA|NA
CASSEQPGLAKNIQYF
TGTGCCAGCAGTGAACAACCGGGATTAGCCAAAAACATTCAGTACTTC
>TRBJ2-1|TRBV4-1|15|TRBD1|NA
CASSQTGNTYNEQFF
TGCGCCAGCAGCCAGACAGGGAATACCTACAATGAGCAGTTCTTC
>TRBJ2-6|TRBV28|11|NA|NA
CASSGANVLTF
TGTGCCAGCTCTGGGGCCAACGTCCTGACTTTC
>TRBJ1-1|TRBV28|18|TRBD1|few
CASSLPSGQGASNTEAFF
TGTGCCAGCAGTTTACCCTCGGGACAGGGGGCTTCGAACACTGAAGCTTTCTTT
>TRBJ2-3|TRBV29-1|15|TRBD2|NA
CSVGSGTSGTDTQYF
TGCAGCGTTGGCTCCGGGACTAGCGGCACAGATACGCAGTATTTT
>TRBJ2-1|TRBV7-8|12|NA|NA
CASSPTTVEQFF
TGTGCCAGCAGCCCAACAACGGTTGAGCAGTTCTTC
>TRBJ2-7|TRBV6-5|13|TRBD1|NA
CASSWDRGSYQYF
TGTGCCAGCAGTTGGGACAGGGGCAGTTACCAGTACTTC
>TRBJ2-7|TRBV11-2|12|NA|NA
CASSRGRYEQYF
TGTGCCAGCAGCCGCGGCAGGTACGAGCAGTACTTC
>TRBJ2-3|TRBV7-9|14|TRBD2|few
CASSRGLATDTQYF
TGTGCCAGCAGCCGTGGACTAGCGACAGATACGCAGTATTTT
>TRBJ2-1|TRBV7-2|15|TRBD1|NA
CASSSRQGQDNEQFF
TGTGCCAGCAGCTCTCGACAGGGGCAAGACAATGAGCAGTTCTTC
>TRBJ2-5|TRBV27|13|NA|few
CASSRQVEETQYF
TGTGCCAGCAGCCGACAGGTAGAAGAGACCCAGTACTTC
>TRBJ2-4|TRBV5-6|14|NA|few
CASSFPGAEGIQYF
TGTGCCAGCAGCTTCCCGGGGGCGGAGGGCATTCAGTACTTC
>TRBJ2-7|TRBV29-1|11|NA|few
CSAGHQNEQYF
TGCAGCGCCGGACATCAGAACGAGCAGTACTTC
>TRBJ2-7|TRBV30|15|TRBD2|NA
CAKILVRGLVYEQYF
TGTGCCAAAATCCTGGTCCGGGGACTAGTCTACGAGCAGTACTTC
>TRBJ2-7|TRBV2|18|TRBD2|once
CASRKPFAASGRNGEQYF
TGTGCCAGCAGGAAACCCTTCGCTGCTAGCGGGAGGAATGGCGAGCAGTACTTC
>TRBJ1-5|TRBV28|15|NA|NA
CASSPFGVGNQPQHF
TGTGCCAGCAGTCCATTTGGTGTGGGCAATCAGCCCCAGCATTTT
>TRBJ2-7|TRBV10-2|12|NA|NA
CASSDHSYEQYF
TGCGCCAGCAGTGACCACTCCTACGAGCAGTACTTC
>TRBJ1-1|TRBV25-1|14|NA|NA
CASSPNLVNTEAFF
TGTGCCAGCAGTCCCAACCTAGTGAACACTGAAGCTTTCTTT